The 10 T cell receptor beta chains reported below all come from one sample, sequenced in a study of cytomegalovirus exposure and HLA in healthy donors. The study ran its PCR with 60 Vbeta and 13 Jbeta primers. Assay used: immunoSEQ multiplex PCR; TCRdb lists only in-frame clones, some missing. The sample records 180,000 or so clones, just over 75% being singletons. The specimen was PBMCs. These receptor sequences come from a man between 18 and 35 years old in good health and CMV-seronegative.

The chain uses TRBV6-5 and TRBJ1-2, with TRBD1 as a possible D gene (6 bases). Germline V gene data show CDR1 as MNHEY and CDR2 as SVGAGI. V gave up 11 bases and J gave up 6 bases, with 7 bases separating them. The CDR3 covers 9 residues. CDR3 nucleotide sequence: TGTGCCGGGGGCGATGGCTACACCTTC. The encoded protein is CAGGDGYTF.

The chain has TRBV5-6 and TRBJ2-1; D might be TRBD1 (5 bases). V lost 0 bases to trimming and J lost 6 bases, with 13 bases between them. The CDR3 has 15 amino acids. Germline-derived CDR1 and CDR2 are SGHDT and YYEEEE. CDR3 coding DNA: TGTGCCAGCAGCTTGGCCCATTGGGGCGGCAATGAGCAGTTCTTC. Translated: CASSLAHWGGNEQFF. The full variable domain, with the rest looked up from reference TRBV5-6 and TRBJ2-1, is DAGVTQSPTHLIKTRGQQVTLRCSPKSGHDTVSWYQQALGQGPQFIFQYYEEEERQRGNFPDRFSGHQFPNYSSELNVNALLLGDSALYLCASSLAHWGGNEQFFGPGTRLTVL.

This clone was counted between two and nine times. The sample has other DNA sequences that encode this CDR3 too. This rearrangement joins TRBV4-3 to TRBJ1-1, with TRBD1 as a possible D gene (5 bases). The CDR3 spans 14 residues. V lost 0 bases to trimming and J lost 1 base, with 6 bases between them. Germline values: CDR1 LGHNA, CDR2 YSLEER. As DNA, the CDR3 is TGCGCCAGCAGCCAAGAGGGGGGGAACACTGAAGCTTTCTTT. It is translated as CASSQEGGNTEAFF.

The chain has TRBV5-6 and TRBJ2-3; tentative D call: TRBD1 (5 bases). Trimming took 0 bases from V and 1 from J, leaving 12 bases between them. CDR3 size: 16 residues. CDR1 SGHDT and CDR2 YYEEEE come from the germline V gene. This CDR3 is CASSLEVGLGTDTQYF. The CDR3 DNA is TGTGCCAGCAGCTTGGAGGTGGGGCTAGGCACAGATACGCAGTATTTT.

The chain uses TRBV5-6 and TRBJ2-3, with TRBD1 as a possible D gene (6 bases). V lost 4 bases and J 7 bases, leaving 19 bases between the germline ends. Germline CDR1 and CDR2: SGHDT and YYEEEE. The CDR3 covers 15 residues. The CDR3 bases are TGTGCCAGCAGCATAGAAACAGGGATCTCGTATACGCAGTATTTT. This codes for CASSIETGISYTQYF.

DNA of the CDR3: TGCAGCGTTGAAGATCGGTTAAAGGGGAGGGAGACCCAGTACTTC. Protein sequence: CSVEDRLKGRETQYF. This chain connects TRBV29-1 to TRBJ2-5; TRBD2 might be the D (6 bases). This CDR3 spans 15 amino acids. The germline gives CDR1 SQVTM, CDR2 ANQGSEA. The germline V and J ends were trimmed by 0 bases and 5 bases, with 16 bases remaining between them.

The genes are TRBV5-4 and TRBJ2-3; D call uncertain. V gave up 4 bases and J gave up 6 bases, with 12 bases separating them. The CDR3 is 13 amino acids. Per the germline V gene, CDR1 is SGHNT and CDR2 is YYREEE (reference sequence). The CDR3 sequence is CASSEPPVDTQYF. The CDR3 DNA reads TGTGCCAGCAGCGAGCCCCCCGTGGATACGCAGTATTTT.

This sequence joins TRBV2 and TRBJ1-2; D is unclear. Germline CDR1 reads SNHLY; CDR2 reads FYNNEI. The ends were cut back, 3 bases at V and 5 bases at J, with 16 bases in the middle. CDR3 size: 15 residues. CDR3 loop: CASSDSSGSGYGYTF. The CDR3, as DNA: TGTGCCAGCAGTGATTCGAGCGGCAGCGGGTATGGCTACACCTTC.

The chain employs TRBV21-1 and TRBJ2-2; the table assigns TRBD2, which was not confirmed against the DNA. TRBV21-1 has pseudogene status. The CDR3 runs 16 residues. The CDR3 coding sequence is TGTGCCAGCAGCAAATGTAATATATCGAACACCGGGGAGCTGTTTTTT. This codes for CASSKCNISNTGELFF.

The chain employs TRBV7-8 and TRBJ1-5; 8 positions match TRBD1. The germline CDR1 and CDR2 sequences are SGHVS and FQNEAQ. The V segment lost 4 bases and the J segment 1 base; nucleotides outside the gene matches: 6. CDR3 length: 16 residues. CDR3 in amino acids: CASSSGQGTSNQPQHF. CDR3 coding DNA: TGTGCCAGCAGCTCAGGACAGGGTACAAGCAATCAGCCCCAGCATTTT.